This T cell receptor (beta chain) emerged from a study of T-cell memory formation after mild COVID-19. Study in general: The two donors had largely donor-specific TCR clusters.

Study-wide results and limits: Memory sampled before infection contained some responding clones, suggesting cross-reactive memory joined.

This clonotype was seen many times. Its antigen remains unidentified. Germline CDR1 reads MNHNY; CDR2 reads SVGAGI (reference sequence). J gave up 5 bases and V 7 bases, and 5 bases lay outside the gene matches. The CDR3 sequence is 13 residues long. Constant-segment primers served in 5'RACE that generated TCR alpha and TCR beta cDNA libraries bearing sample barcodes and UMIs. In TCRdb, the 5' RACE reads were re-called with MiXCR into one record per CDR3 protein. The sample carries approximately 30,000 distinct CDR3 sequences, 16% recorded once. Sequenced input: PBMCs or a T cell subset sorted from them (not recorded which). The rearrangement links TRBV6-6 to TRBJ2-1, with 7 bases matching TRBD1. The sequence was collected from an adult who had mild COVID-19 (a few samples of this study predate the infection). Cell type and time point are not known. Written as DNA, the CDR3 is TGTGCCAGCACCGGGGACAGCAACAATGAGCAGTTCTTC. Translated, it gives CASTGDSNNEQFF.